This note documents a single T cell receptor beta chain sequence. This CDR3 is 12 amino acids long. The germline V gene encodes CDR1 SGHNT and CDR2 YYREEE (reference sequence). Trimming stripped 4 bases from V and 5 bases from J, with 7 bases between. The data were taken from a study of Tregs in tolerant kidney transplant recipients. Measured with immunoSEQ multiplex PCR; TCRdb has only the in-frame clones, and not every one. The profile shows around 52,000 clones, around four fifths of them singletons. Sequencing was done on a sample of CD4+ T cells from blood. The receptor was isolated from a human donor in good health. The gene calls are TRBV5-4 and TRBJ2-1; no definite D call. The DNA of the CDR3 is TGTGCCAGCAGCGGTGGGAACAATGAGCAGTTCTTC. It encodes CASSGGNNEQFF.